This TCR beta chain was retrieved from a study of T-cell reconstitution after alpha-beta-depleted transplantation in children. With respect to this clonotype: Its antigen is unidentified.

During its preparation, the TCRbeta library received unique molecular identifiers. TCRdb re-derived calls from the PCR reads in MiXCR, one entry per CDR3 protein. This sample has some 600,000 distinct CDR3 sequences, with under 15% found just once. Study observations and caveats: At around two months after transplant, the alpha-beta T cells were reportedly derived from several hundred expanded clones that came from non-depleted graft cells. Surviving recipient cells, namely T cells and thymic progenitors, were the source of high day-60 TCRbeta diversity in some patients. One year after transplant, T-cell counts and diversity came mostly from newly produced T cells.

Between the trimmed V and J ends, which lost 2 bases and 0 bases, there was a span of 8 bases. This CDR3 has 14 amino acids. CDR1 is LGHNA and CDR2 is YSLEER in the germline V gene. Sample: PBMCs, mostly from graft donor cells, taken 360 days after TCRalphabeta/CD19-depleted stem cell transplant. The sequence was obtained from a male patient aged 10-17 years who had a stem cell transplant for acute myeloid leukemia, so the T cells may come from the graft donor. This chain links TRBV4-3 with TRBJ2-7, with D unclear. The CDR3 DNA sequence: TGCGCCAGCAGCCAATATTTGAGCTCCTACGAGCAGTACTTC. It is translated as CASSQYLSSYEQYF.